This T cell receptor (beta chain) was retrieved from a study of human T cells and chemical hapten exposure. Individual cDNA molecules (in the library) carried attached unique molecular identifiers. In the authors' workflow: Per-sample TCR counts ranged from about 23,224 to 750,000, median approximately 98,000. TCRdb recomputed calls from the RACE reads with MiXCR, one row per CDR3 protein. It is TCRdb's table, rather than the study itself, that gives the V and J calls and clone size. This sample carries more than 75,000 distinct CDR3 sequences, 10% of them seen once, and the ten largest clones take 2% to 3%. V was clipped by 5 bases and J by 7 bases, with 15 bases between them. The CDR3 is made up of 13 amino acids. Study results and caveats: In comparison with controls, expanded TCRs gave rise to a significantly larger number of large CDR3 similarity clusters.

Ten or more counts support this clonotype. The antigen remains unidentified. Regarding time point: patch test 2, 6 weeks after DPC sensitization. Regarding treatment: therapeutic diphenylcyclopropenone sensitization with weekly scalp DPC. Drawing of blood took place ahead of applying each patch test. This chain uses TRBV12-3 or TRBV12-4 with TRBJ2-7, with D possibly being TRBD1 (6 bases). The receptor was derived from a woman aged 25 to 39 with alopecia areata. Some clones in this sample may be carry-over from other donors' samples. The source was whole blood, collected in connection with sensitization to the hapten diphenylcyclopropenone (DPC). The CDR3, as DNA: TGTGCCAGCAGTCCAAGGATCACAGGGGAGCAGTACTTC. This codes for CASSPRITGEQYF.